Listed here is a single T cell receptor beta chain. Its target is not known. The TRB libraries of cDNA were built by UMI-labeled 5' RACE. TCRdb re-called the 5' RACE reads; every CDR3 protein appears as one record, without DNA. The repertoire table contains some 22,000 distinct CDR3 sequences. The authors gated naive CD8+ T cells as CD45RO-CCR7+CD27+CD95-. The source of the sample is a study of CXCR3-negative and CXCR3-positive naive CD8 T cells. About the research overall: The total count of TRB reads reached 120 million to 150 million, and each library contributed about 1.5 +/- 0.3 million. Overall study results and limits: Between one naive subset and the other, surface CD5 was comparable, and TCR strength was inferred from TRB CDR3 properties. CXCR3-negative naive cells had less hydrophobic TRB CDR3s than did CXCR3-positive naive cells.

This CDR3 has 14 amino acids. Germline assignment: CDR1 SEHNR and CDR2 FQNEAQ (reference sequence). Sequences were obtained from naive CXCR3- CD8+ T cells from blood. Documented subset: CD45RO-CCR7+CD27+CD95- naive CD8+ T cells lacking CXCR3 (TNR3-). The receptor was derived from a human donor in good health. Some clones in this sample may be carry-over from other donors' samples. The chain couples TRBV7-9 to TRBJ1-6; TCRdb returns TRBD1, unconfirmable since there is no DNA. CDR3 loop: CASAPGQGNSPLHF.